The 8 T cell receptor beta chains below all came from one sample that was sequenced in a study of neurological immune-mediated disorders. Using its own MiXCR run on the 5' RACE reads, TCRdb lists one record per CDR3 protein. The sample yields 60,000 to 70,000 distinct CDR3 sequences, more than 4.5% seen once. The specimen sequenced was PBMCs. The receptors here all came from a human donor with multiple sclerosis. The donor label of this sample is uncertain.

This clonotype was detected ten times or more. The chain carries TRBV28 and TRBJ2-7; D may be TRBD1 or TRBD2 (5 bases each). The V gene lost 8 bases and the J gene lost 4 bases, with 18 bases spanning the gap. The CDR3 length is 14 residues. The germline V gene has CDR1 MDHEN and CDR2 SYDVKM. DNA for the CDR3: TGTGCCAGCTCACAACTAGGGGTAACTTACGAGCAGTACTTC. As protein: CASSQLGVTYEQYF.

This clonotype occurred many times. This rearrangement joins TRBV5-1 to TRBJ1-2; a weak D match, TRBD1 (5 bases). The CDR3 spans 14 residues. The V and J ends lost 4 bases and 8 bases respectively, with 18 bases between them. Germline V CDR1 and CDR2: SGHRS, YFSETQ. The DNA for the CDR3 is TGCGCCAGCAGCCTCCGGGACCCAGGGCAAGGCTACACCTTC. It codes for CASSLRDPGQGYTF.

This clonotype appeared many times. V and J are TRBV6-6 and TRBJ1-1; 8 bases line up with TRBD1. In germline, CDR1 is MNHNY, CDR2 SVGAGI (reference sequence). With V trimmed by 7 bases and J by 0 bases, 4 bases remained unmatched. The CDR3 has 14 amino acids. The CDR3 is CASNEDRVNTEAFF. For the CDR3, the DNA is TGTGCCAGCAATGAGGACAGGGTGAACACTGAAGCTTTCTTT.

This clonotype appeared many times. The gene calls are TRBV5-5 and TRBJ1-5, with D unclear. From germline, CDR1 is SGHKS and CDR2 YYEKEE (reference sequence). This CDR3 comprises 14 residues. The germline V and J ends were trimmed by 4 bases and 4 bases, with 12 bases remaining between them. The CDR3 DNA is TGTGCCAGCAGCACCCGGACGTTAAATCAGCCCCAGCATTTT. Residues: CASSTRTLNQPQHF.

This clonotype appeared many times. This sequence joins TRBV20-1 and TRBJ1-6; D call uncertain. This CDR3 has 14 amino acids. V lost 2 bases and J 0 bases, leaving 5 bases between the germline ends. Per germline, CDR1 DFQATT and CDR2 SNEGSKA (reference sequence). The CDR3 sequence: CSARSSSYNSPLHF. In DNA, the CDR3 is TGCAGTGCTAGAAGCAGCTCCTATAATTCACCCCTCCACTTT.

This clonotype was counted ten times or more. V and J are TRBV20-1 and TRBJ2-5, with D uncertain. The CDR3 has 16 amino acids. V was pared by 2 bases and J by 2 bases, with 18 bases between. Germline assignment: CDR1 DFQATT and CDR2 SNEGSKA (reference sequence). In DNA, the CDR3 is TGCAGTGCTAGAACCCCGGGCAGAGCGCTACAAGAGACCCAGTACTTC. It codes for CSARTPGRALQETQYF.

This clonotype appeared many times. The chain joins TRBV14 to TRBJ1-2, with 9 bases fitting TRBD1. The V and J ends lost 4 bases and 8 bases, in that order; junction bases with no gene match: 5. Germline CDR1 and CDR2: SGHDN and FVKESK. The CDR3 totals 13 residues. In DNA, the CDR3 is TGTGCCAGCAGCCTTACGACAGGGGGAGGCTACACCTTC. This gives the protein CASSLTTGGGYTF.

This clonotype has ten or more counts. The V and J genes are TRBV5-1 and TRBJ1-1; D is possibly TRBD1 (5 bases). With 1 base removed from V and 3 bases from J, the gap between germline ends came to 10 bases. Germline V gene data show CDR1 as SGHRS and CDR2 as YFSETQ. The CDR3 is made up of 14 amino acids. CDR3 region: CASSLLGGDTEAFF. CDR3 nucleotide sequence: TGCGCCAGCAGCTTGTTGGGGGGGGACACTGAAGCTTTCTTT.